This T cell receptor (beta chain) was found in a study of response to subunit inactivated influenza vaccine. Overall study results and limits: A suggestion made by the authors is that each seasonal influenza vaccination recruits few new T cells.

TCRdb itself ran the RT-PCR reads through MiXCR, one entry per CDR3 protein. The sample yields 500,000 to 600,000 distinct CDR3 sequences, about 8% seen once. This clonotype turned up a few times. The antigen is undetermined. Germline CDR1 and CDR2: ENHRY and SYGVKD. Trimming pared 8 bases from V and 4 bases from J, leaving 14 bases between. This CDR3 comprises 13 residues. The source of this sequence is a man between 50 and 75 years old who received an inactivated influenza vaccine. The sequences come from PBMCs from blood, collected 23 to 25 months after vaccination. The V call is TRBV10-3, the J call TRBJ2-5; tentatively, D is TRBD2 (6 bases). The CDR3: CAISSGGGETQYF. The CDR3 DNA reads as TGTGCCATCTCCTCCGGGGGTGGAGAGACCCAGTACTTC.